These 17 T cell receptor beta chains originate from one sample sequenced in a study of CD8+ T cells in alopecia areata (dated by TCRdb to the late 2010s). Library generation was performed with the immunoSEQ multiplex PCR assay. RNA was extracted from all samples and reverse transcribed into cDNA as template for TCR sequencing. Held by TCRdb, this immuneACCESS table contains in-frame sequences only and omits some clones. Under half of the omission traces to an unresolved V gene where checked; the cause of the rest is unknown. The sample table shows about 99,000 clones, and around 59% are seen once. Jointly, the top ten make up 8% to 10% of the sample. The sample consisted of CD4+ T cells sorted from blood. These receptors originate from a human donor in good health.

CDR3 amino acids: CASSHPGPVVSPLHF. CDR3 DNA: TGCGCCAGCAGCCACCCGGGACCGGTTGTTTCACCCCTCCACTTT. V gene TRBV4-1 combines with J gene TRBJ1-6; possibly TRBD1 for D (5 bases). Germline CDR1 MGHRA, CDR2 YSYEKL. V lost 3 bases and J 9 bases, leaving 15 bases between the germline ends. The CDR3 consists of 15 residues.

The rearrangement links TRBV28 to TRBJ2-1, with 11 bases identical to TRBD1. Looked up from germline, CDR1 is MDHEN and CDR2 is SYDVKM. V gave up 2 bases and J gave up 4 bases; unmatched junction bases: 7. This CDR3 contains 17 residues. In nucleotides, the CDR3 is TGTGCCAGCAGTTTACCAGAGGGACAGGGGGTTTACAATGAGCAGTTCTTC. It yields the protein CASSLPEGQGVYNEQFF.

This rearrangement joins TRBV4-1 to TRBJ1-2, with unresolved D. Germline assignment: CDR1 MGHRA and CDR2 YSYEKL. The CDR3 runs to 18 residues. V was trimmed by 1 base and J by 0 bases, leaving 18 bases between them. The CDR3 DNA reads TGCGCCAGCAGCCAAGGAAGGGAAACCCCCCTCGCTAACTATGGCTACACCTTC. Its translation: CASSQGRETPLANYGYTF.

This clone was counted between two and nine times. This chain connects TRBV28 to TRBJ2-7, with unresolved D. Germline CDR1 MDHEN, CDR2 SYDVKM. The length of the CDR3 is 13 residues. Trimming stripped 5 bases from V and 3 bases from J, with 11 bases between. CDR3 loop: CASSQPNHYEQYF. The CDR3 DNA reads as TGTGCCAGCAGTCAACCTAACCACTACGAGCAGTACTTC.

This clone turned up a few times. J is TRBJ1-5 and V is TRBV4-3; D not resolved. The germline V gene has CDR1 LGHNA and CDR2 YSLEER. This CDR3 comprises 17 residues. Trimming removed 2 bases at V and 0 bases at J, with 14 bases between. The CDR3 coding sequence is TGCGCCAGCAGCCAAAGGAAACCGATGCGTAGCAATCAGCCCCAGCATTTT. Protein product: CASSQRKPMRSNQPQHF.

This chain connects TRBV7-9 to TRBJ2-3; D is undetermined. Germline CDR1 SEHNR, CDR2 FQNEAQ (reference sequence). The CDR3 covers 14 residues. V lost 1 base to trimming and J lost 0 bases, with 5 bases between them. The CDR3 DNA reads TGTGCCAGCAGCTTAGGACCAAGCACAGATACGCAGTATTTT. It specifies CASSLGPSTDTQYF.

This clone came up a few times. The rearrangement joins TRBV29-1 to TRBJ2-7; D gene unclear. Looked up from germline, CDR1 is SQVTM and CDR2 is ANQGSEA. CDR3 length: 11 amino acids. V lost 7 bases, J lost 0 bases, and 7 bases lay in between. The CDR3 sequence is CSGRSSYEQYF. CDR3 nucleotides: TGCAGCGGACGTAGCTCCTACGAGCAGTACTTC.

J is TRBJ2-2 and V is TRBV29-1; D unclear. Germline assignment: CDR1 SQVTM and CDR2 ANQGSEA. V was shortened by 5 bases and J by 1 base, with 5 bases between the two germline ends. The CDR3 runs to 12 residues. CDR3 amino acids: CSVRLNTGELFF. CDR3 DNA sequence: TGCAGCGTTCGCCTGAACACCGGGGAGCTGTTTTTT.

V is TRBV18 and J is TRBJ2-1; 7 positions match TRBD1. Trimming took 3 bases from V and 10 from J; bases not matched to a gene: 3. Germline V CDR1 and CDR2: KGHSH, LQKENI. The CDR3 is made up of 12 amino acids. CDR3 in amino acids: CASSPDRDEQFF. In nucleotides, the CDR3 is TGTGCCAGCTCACCCGACAGGGACGAGCAGTTCTTC.

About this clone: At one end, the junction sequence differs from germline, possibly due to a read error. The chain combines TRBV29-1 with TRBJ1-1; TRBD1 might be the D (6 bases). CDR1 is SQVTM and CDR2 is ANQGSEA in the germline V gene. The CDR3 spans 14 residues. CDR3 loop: CSGEIGTQNTEAFF. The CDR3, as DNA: TGCAGCGGTGAAATCGGGACACAGAACACTGAAGCTTTCTTT.

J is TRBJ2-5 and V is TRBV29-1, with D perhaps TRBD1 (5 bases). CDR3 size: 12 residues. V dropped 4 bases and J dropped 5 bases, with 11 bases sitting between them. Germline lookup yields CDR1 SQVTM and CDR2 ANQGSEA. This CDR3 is CSVGQGAETQYF. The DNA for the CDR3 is TGCAGCGTTGGGCAGGGCGCGGAGACCCAGTACTTC.

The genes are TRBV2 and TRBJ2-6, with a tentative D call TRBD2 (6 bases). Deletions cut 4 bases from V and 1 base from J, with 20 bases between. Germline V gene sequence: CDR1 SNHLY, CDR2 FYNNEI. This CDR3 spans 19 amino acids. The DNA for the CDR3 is TGTGCCAGCAGTGCGGGACGGGGGACGGCCCTATCTGGGGCCAACGTCCTGACTTTC. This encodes CASSAGRGTALSGANVLTF.

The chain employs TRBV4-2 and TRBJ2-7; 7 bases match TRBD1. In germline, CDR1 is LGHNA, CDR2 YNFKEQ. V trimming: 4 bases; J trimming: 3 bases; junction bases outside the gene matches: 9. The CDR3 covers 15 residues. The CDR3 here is CASSPRGDRIYEQYF. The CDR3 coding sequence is TGTGCCAGCAGCCCGCGTGGGGACAGAATCTACGAGCAGTACTTC.

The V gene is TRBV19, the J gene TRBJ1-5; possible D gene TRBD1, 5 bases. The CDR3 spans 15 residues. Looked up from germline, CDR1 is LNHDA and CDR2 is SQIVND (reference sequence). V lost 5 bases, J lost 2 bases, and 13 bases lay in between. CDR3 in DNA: TGTGCCAGTAGTCCAGGGCCTCAGGGCAATCAGCCCCAGCATTTT. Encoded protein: CASSPGPQGNQPQHF.

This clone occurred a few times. CDR3 amino acids: CSVEIGRNQPQHF. The CDR3 region has the DNA TGCAGCGTTGAAATCGGGAGGAATCAGCCCCAGCATTTT. The chain combines TRBV29-1 with TRBJ1-5; no clear D. Trimming cost V 2 bases and J 4 bases, with 9 bases left between them. Per the germline V gene, CDR1 is SQVTM and CDR2 is ANQGSEA. The CDR3 is made up of 13 amino acids.

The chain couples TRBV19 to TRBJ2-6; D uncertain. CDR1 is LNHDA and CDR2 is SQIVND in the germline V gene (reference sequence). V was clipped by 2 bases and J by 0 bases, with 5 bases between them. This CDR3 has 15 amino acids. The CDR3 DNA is TGTGCCAGTAGTATAACCAGCTCTGGGGCCAACGTCCTGACTTTC. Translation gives CASSITSSGANVLTF.

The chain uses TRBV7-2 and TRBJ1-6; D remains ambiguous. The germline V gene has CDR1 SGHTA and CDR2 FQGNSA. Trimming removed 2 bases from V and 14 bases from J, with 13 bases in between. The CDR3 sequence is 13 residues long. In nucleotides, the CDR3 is TGTGCCAGCAGCTTAAGTCCCGGAACAACCCTCCACTTT. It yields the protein CASSLSPGTTLHF.